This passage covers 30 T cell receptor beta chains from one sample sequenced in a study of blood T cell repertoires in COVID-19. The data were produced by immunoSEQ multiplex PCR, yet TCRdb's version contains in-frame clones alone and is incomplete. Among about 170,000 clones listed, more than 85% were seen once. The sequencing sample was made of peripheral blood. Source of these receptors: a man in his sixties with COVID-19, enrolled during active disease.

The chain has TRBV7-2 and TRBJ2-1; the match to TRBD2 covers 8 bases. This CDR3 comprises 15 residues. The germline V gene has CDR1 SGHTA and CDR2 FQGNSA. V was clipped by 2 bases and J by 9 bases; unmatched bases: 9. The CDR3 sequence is CASSLTSGSASEQFF. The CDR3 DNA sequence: TGTGCCAGCAGCTTAACTAGCGGTTCTGCAAGTGAGCAGTTCTTC.

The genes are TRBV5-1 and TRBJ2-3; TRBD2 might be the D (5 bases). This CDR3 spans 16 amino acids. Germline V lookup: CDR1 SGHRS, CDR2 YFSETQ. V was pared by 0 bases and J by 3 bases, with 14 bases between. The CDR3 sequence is CASSLAGSGTTDTQYF. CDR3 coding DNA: TGCGCCAGCAGCTTGGCCGGAAGCGGTACTACAGATACGCAGTATTTT.

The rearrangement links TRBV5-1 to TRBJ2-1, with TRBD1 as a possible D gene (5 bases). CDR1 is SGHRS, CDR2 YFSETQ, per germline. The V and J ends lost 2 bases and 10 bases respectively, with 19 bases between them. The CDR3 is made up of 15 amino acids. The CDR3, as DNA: TGCGCCAGCAGCTTTCAGGACACCGGCCTCGGGGAGCAGTTCTTC. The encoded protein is CASSFQDTGLGEQFF.

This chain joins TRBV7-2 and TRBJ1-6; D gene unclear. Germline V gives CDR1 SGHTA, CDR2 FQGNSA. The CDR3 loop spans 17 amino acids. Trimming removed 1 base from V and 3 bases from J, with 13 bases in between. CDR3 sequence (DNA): TGTGCCAGCAGCTTAGAAGCTATGAGATTCTATAATTCACCCCTCCACTTT. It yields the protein CASSLEAMRFYNSPLHF.

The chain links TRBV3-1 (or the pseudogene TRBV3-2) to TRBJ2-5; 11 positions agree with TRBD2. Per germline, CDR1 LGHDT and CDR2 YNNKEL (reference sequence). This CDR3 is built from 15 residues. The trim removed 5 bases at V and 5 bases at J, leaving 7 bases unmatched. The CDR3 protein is CASSDGTSGWETQYF. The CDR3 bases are TGTGCCAGCAGCGACGGGACTAGCGGTTGGGAGACCCAGTACTTC.

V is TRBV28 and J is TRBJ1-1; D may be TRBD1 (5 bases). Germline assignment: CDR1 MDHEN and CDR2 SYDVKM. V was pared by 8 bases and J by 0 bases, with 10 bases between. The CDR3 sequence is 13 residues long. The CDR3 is CASWGIMNTEAFF. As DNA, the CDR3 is TGTGCCAGCTGGGGCATCATGAACACTGAAGCTTTCTTT.

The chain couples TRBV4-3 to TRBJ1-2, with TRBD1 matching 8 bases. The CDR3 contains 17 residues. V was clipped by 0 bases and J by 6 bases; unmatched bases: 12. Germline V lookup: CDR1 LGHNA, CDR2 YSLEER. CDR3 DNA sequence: TGCGCCAGCAGCCAAGATTTATGGATGGCAGGGGGCCATGGCTACACCTTC. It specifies CASSQDLWMAGGHGYTF.

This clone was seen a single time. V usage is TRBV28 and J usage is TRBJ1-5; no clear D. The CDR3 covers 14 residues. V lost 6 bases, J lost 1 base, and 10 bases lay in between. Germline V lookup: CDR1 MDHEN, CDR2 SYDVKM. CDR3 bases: TGTGCCAGCAGCATTATAGTGAGCAATCAGCCCCAGCATTTT. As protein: CASSIIVSNQPQHF. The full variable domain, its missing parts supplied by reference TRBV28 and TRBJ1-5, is DVKVTQSSRYLVKRTGEKVFLECVQDMDHENMFWYRQDPGLGLRLIYFSYDVKMKEKGDIPEGYSVSREKKERFSLILESASTNQTSMYLCASSIIVSNQPQHFGDGTRLSIL.

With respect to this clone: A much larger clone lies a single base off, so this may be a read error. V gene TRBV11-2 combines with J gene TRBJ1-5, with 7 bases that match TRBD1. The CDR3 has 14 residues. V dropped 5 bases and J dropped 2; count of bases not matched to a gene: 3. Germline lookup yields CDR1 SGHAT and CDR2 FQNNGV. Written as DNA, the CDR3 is TGTGCCAGCAGCCCCGGGACAGGCAATCAGCCCCAGCATTTT. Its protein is CASSPGTGNQPQHF. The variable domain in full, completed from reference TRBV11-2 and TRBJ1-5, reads EAGVAQSPRYKIIEKRQSVAFWCNPISGHATLYWYQQILGQGPKLLIQFQNNGVVDDSQLPKDRFSAERLKGVDSTLKIQPAKLEDSAVYLCASSPGTGNQPQHFGDGTRLSIL.

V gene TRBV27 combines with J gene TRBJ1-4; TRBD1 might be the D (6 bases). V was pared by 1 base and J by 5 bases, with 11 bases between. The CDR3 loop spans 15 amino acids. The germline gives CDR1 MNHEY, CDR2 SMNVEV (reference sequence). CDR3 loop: CASSLYRGANEKLFF. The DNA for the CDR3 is TGTGCCAGCAGTTTATATCGGGGGGCAAATGAAAAACTGTTTTTT.

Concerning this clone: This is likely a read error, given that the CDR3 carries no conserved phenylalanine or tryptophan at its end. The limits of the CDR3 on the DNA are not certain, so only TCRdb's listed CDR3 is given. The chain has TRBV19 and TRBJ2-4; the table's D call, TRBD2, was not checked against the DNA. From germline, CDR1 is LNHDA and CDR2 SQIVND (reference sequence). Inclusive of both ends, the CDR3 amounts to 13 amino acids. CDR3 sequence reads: CASSAPPGTSLTI.

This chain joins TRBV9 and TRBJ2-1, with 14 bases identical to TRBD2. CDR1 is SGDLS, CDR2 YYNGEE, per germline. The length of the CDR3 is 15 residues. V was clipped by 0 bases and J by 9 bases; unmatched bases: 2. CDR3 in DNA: TGTGCCAGCAGCGTAGGGGGACTAGCGGGAGTTGAGCAGTTCTTC. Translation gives CASSVGGLAGVEQFF. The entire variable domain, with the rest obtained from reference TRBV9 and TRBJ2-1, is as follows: DSGVTQTPKHLITATGQRVTLRCSPRSGDLSVYWYQQSLDQGLQFLIQYYNGEERAKGNILERFSAQQFPDLHSELNLSSLELGDSALYFCASSVGGLAGVEQFFGPGTRLTVL.

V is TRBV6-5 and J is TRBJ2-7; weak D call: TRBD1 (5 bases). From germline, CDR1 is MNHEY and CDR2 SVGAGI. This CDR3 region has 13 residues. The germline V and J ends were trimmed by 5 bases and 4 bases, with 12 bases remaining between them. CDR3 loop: CASSTGHKYEQYF. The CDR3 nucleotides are TGTGCCAGCAGTACAGGACACAAATACGAGCAGTACTTC.

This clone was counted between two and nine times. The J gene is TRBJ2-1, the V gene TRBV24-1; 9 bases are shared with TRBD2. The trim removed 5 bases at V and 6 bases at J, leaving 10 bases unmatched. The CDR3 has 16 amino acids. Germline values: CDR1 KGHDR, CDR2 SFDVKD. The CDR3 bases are TGTGCCACCAGTGTCTCGCGGGGGGGAAAACGCAATGAGCAGTTCTTC. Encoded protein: CATSVSRGGKRNEQFF.

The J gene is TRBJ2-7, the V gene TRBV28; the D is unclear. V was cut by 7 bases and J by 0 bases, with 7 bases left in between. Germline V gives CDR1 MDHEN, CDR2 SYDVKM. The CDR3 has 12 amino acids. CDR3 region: CASTGTSYEQYF. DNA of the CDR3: TGTGCCAGCACCGGTACCTCCTACGAGCAGTACTTC.

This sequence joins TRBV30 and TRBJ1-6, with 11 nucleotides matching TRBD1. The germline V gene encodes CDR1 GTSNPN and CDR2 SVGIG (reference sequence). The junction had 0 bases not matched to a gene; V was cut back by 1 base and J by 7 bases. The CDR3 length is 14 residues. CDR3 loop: CAWSGDRGNSPLHF. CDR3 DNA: TGTGCCTGGAGTGGGGACAGGGGGAATTCACCCCTCCACTTT.

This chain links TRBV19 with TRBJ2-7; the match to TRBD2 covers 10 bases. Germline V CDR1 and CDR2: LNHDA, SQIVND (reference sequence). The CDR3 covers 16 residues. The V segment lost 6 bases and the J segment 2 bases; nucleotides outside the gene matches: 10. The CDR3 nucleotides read TGTGCCAGTAGGCCTAGCGGGGGACACTCCACCTACGAGCAGTACTTC. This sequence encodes CASRPSGGHSTYEQYF.

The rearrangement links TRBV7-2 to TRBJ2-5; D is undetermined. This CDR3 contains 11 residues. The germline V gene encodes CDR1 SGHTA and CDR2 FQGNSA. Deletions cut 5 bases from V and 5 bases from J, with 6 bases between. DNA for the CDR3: TGTGCCAGCAGCCGGCGGGAGACCCAGTACTTC. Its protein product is CASSRRETQYF.

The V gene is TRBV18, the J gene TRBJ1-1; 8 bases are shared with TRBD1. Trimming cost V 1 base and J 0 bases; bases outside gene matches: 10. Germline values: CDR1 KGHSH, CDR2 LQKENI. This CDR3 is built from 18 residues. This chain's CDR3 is CASSPQRQGRGMNTEAFF. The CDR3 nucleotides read TGTGCCAGCTCACCACAGAGACAGGGGCGGGGGATGAACACTGAAGCTTTCTTT.

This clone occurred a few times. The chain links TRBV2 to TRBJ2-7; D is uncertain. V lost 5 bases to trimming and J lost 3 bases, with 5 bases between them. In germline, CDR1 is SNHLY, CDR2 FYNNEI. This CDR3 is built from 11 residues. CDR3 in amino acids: CASSRFYEQYF. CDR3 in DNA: TGTGCCAGCAGTCGGTTCTACGAGCAGTACTTC.

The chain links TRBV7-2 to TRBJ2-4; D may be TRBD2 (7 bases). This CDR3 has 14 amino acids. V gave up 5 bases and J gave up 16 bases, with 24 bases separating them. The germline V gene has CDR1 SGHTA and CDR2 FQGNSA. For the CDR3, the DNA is TGTGCCAGCAGCCTAATGGGGGGGCCCCAGGGGCTTTACTTC. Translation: CASSLMGGPQGLYF.

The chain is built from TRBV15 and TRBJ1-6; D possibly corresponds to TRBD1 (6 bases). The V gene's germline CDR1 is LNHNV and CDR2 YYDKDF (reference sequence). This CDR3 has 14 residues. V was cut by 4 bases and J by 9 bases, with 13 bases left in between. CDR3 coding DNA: TGTGCCACCAGCAAAAACAGGGAAAGTTCACCCCTCCACTTT. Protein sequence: CATSKNRESSPLHF.

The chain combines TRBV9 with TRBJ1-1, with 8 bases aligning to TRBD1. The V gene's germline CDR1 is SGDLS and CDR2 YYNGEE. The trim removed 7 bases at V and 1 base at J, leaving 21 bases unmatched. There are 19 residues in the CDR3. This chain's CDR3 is CASSLRDRTFYTPNTEAFF. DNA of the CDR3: TGTGCCAGCTCCCTCCGGGACAGGACCTTCTACACGCCGAACACTGAAGCTTTCTTT.

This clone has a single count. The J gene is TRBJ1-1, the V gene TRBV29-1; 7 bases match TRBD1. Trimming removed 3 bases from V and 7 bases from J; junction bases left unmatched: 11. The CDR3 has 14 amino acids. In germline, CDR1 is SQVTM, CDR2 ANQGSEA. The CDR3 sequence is CSVDRGGDTIEAFF. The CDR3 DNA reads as TGCAGCGTTGATCGAGGGGGCGATACAATTGAAGCTTTCTTT.

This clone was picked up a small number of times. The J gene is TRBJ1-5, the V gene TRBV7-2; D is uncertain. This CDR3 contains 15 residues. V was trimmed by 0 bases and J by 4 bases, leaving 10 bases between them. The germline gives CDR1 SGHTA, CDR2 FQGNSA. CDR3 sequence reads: CASSLAVTPNQPQHF. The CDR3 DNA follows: TGTGCCAGCAGCTTAGCCGTGACACCTAATCAGCCCCAGCATTTT. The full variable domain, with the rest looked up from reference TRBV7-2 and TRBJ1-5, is GAGVSQSPSNKVTEKGKDVELRCDPISGHTALYWYRQSLGQGLEFLIYFQGNSAPDKSGLPSDRFSAERTGGSVSTLTIQRTQQEDSAVYLCASSLAVTPNQPQHFGDGTRLSIL.

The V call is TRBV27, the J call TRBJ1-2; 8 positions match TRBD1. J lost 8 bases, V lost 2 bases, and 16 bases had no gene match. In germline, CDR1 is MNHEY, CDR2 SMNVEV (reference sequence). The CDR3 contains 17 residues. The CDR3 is CASSLTTTGQGAGGYTF. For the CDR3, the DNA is TGTGCCAGCAGTTTAACGACCACTGGGCAGGGGGCGGGGGGCTACACCTTC.

DNA of the CDR3: TGCGCCAGCAGCTTGAAGGGGATATCCTACAATGAGCAGTTCTTC. Translation gives CASSLKGISYNEQFF. The V call is TRBV5-1, the J call TRBJ2-1; D is perhaps TRBD1 (5 bases). Deletions cut 1 base from V and 1 base from J, with 9 bases between. The length of the CDR3 is 15 residues. Germline-derived CDR1 and CDR2 are SGHRS and YFSETQ.

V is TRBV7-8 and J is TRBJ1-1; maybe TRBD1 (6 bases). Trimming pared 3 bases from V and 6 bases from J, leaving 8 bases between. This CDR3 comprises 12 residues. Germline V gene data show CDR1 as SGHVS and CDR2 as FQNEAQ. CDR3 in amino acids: CASSFGQPEAFF. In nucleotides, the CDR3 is TGTGCCAGCAGCTTTGGACAGCCTGAAGCTTTCTTT.

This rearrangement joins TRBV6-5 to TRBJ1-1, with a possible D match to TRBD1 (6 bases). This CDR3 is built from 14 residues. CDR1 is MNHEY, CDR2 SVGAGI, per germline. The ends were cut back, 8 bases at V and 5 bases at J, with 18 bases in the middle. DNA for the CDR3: TGTGCCAGCGGCTTCGGGGGAGGGGGGACTGAAGCTTTCTTT. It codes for CASGFGGGGTEAFF.

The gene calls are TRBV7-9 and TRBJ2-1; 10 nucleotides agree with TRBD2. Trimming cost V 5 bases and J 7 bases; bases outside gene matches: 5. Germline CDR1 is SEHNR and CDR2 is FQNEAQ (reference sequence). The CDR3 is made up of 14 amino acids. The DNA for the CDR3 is TGTGCCAGCAGCCGTGCGGGACTAGCGAATGAGCAGTTCTTC. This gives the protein CASSRAGLANEQFF.